This TCR beta chain stems from a study of T cell changes during pregnancy in multiple sclerosis. Germline assignment: CDR1 GTSNPN and CDR2 SVGIG (reference sequence). CDR3 length: 17 residues. Trimming cost V 3 bases and J 1 base, with 21 bases left between them. Method: immunoSEQ multiplex PCR; TCRdb's copy keeps in-frame clones and lacks some. The sample lists 50,000 or so clones, about 90% occurring once. The sequence was obtained from a female donor in good health, enrolled as a control in a pregnancy study. This chain connects TRBV30 to TRBJ1-1; possible D gene TRBD1, 5 bases. Material: CD4+ T cells from peripheral blood mononuclear cells, obtained after pregnancy. The CDR3 coding sequence is TGTGCCTGGAGGCATAACACAGGTTGGTTTAAGAACACTGAAGCTTTCTTT. It specifies CAWRHNTGWFKNTEAFF. The whole variable domain, filled in from reference TRBV30 and TRBJ1-1, reads SQTIHQWPATLVQPVGSPLSLECTVEGTSNPNLYWYRQAAGRGLQLLFYSVGIGQISSEVPQNLSASRPQDRQFILSSKKLLLSDSGFYLCAWRHNTGWFKNTEAFFGQGTRLTVV.